A selection of T cell receptor beta chains follows, all from one sample in a study of T-cell reconstitution after alpha-beta-depleted transplantation in children. MiXCR, applied by TCRdb to the PCR reads, yields one record per CDR3 protein. The table records around 450,000 distinct CDR3 sequences, approximately 10% of them present only once. The material sequenced was PBMCs, taken before TCRalphabeta/CD19-depleted stem cell transplant. The source of these receptors is a child under 10 years old with inherited bone marrow failure, due to receive a stem cell transplant. Each CDR3 is given without its conserved first and last residue. D genes are given only for firm matches.

>TRBV5-4|TRBD2
ASASGIEETQY
>TRBV7-2|NA
ASRRLNTEAF
>TRBV20-1|NA
SARDNRFNYGYT
>TRBV5-1|NA
ASSLVRVSFPATDTQY
>TRBV5-1|NA
ASSLRGENYGYT
>TRBV5-4|NA
ASSPAGLNYGYT
>TRBV9|NA
ASGVGDTDTQY
>TRBV19|NA
ASSSMGTYGYT
>TRBV7-9|NA
ASSSEGEQF
>TRBV9|NA
ASSVDPLPYGEQY
>TRBV20-1|NA
SAEADSRGRNEQF
>TRBV19|NA
ASSRQESSYEQY
>TRBV20-1|NA
SAYTPYEQY
>TRBV30|TRBD2
AWSHLAGYNEQF
>TRBV12-3/TRBV12-4|NA
ASLLGDTQY
>TRBV4-2|TRBD2
ASSHPSGHPSTDTQY
>TRBV6-2/TRBV6-3|NA
ASSSAPRGGRNYGYT
>TRBV29-1|NA
SAPRSDTQY
>TRBV3-1|NA
ATYEGFNYGYT